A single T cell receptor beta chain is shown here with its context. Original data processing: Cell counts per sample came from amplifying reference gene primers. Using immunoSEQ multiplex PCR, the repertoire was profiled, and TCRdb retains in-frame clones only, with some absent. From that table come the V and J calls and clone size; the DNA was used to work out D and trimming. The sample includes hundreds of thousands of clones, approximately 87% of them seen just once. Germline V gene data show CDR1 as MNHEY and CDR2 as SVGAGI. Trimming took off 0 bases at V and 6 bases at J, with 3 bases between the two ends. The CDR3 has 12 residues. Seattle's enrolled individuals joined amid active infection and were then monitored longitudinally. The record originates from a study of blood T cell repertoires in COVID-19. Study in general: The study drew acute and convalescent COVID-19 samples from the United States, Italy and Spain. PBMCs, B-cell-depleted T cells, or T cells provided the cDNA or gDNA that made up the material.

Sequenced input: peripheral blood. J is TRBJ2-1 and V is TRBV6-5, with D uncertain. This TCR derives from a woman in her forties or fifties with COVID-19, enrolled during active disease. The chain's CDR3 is CASSYSSNEQFF. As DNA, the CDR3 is TGTGCCAGCAGTTACTCTAGCAATGAGCAGTTCTTC.